A selection of T cell receptor beta chains follows, all from one sample in a study of vaccination effects on CD4 cells after COVID-19. Generated by immunoSEQ multiplex PCR, the TCRdb table keeps only in-frame clones and is missing some. Of roughly 45,000 clones in the sample, 65% to 70% were seen once. No antigen has been identified for these receptors. The specimen comprised CD4+ T cells from PBMCs cultured with a peptide pool, sampled before COVID-19 vaccination. These receptors were collected from a human donor who had a prior SARS-CoV-2 infection. Each CDR3 is given with its conserved first and last residue. D genes are given only for firm matches. Only part of the rows carry a size: once, few, many, or a class if the clone is expanded.

j_call v_call clone_size d_call cdr3_aa cdr3_nt
TRBJ1-1 TRBV6-1 once - CASSEARVRLTEAFF TGTGCCAGCAGTGAAGCCAGGGTTCGTTTAACTGAAGCTTTCTTT
TRBJ2-5 TRBV6-6 - - CASRQPGRRNQETQYF TGTGCCAGCAGACAACCGGGACGCCGGAATCAAGAGACCCAGTACTTC
TRBJ2-3 TRBV6-2/TRBV6-3 - TRBD2 CASSSELAGGGTDTQYF TGTGCCAGCAGCTCCGAACTAGCGGGAGGGGGAACAGATACGCAGTATTTT
TRBJ1-4 TRBV10-2 - - CASRPDLSNEKLFF TGCGCCAGCAGACCTGACCTAAGTAATGAAAAACTGTTTTTT
TRBJ1-1 TRBV19 - TRBD1 CATRQGGGNTEAFF TGTGCCACCAGACAGGGAGGTGGGAACACTGAAGCTTTCTTT
TRBJ1-6 TRBV19 - - CASSINPNSPLHF TGTGCCAGTAGTATCAACCCAAATTCACCCCTCCACTTT
TRBJ2-3 TRBV2 - TRBD2 CASSEVASGVYTQYF TGTGCCAGCAGTGAGGTCGCTAGCGGGGTGTATACGCAGTATTTT
TRBJ2-3 TRBV3-1/TRBV3-2 - TRBD2 CASSPFSGGDTDTQYF TGTGCCAGCAGCCCTTTTAGCGGGGGAGACACAGATACGCAGTATTTT
TRBJ2-2 TRBV5-1 - - CATTRAGELFF TGCGCCACCACTAGAGCCGGGGAGCTGTTTTTT
TRBJ2-2 TRBV5-5 - - CASSLGPRVDTGELFF TGTGCCAGCAGCTTGGGCCCTCGGGTGGACACCGGGGAGCTGTTTTTT
TRBJ1-2 TRBV7-7 - - CASSPDTLHGYTF TGTGCTAGCAGCCCGGACACCCTCCACGGCTACACCTTC
TRBJ2-2 TRBV6-2/TRBV6-3 - - CASSPHRVMAGELFF TGTGCCAGCAGTCCCCACAGGGTGATGGCCGGGGAGCTGTTTTTT
TRBJ1-4 TRBV27 once TRBD1 CASRLRQAGGYEKLFF TGTGCCAGCAGACTCCGGCAGGCAGGGGGTTATGAAAAACTGTTTTTT
TRBJ1-5 TRBV7-6 few TRBD1 CASSLEGAGGDQPQHF TGTGCCAGCAGCTTAGAAGGGGCAGGGGGGGATCAGCCCCAGCATTTT
TRBJ2-1 TRBV7-3 few TRBD2 CASSYAGGRDEQFF TGTGCCAGCAGCTACGCGGGGGGCAGGGATGAGCAGTTCTTC
TRBJ2-2 TRBV5-5 few - CASSWDIAGELFF TGTGCCAGCAGCTGGGACATTGCCGGGGAGCTGTTTTTT
TRBJ1-3 TRBV5-1 few TRBD1 CASSSNPGQGAFGNTIYF TGCGCCAGCAGCTCCAACCCGGGACAGGGGGCCTTTGGAAACACCATATATTTT
TRBJ2-1 TRBV4-2 - TRBD2 CASSHQLAGALNEQFF TGTGCCAGCAGCCACCAATTAGCGGGAGCGCTTAATGAGCAGTTCTTC
TRBJ1-2 TRBV5-5 few - CASSLVTDLGYGYTF TGTGCCAGCAGCTTGGTGACAGACTTAGGCTATGGCTACACCTTC
TRBJ2-3 TRBV12-3/TRBV12-4 - - CASSLSPRDTQYF TGTGCCAGCAGTCTTAGTCCCAGGGATACGCAGTATTTT
TRBJ1-2 TRBV5-1 - TRBD1 CASSPATSGGHGYTF TGCGCCAGCAGCCCAGCTACGTCAGGGGGCCATGGCTACACCTTC
TRBJ2-7 TRBV10-3 - - CAISEGTGAQYEQYF TGTGCCATCAGTGAGGGGACTGGGGCGCAGTACGAGCAGTACTTC
TRBJ2-5 TRBV3-1/TRBV3-2 - - CASSQVISGAQETQYF TGTGCCAGCAGCCAAGTAATCTCCGGAGCGCAAGAGACCCAGTACTTC